The next 26 T cell receptor beta chains were all read from a single sample in a study of blood T cell repertoires in COVID-19. Generated by immunoSEQ multiplex PCR, the TCRdb table keeps only in-frame clones and is missing some. Of roughly 130,000 clones listed, about 87% are singletons. Sample: peripheral blood. All receptors come from a woman aged 60 to 75 with acute or convalescent COVID-19.

The J gene is TRBJ2-2, the V gene TRBV11-3, with a tentative D call TRBD1 (7 bases). The germline gives CDR1 SGHNT, CDR2 YENEEA. V lost 6 bases, J lost 0 bases, and 11 bases lay in between. This CDR3 region has 15 residues. CDR3 nucleotides: TGTGCCAGCAGGGAGGGGACAGCGAACACCGGGGAGCTGTTTTTT. Its translation: CASREGTANTGELFF.

The chain combines TRBV18 with TRBJ2-1; tentatively, D is TRBD2 (5 bases). Per the germline V gene, CDR1 is KGHSH and CDR2 is LQKENI. The germline V and J ends were trimmed by 3 bases and 3 bases, with 6 bases remaining between them. The CDR3 has 13 amino acids. The CDR3 DNA reads as TGTGCCAGCTCACCCGGGATCTACAATGAGCAGTTCTTC. Residues: CASSPGIYNEQFF.

The rearrangement joins TRBV12-3 or TRBV12-4 to TRBJ2-2; D may be TRBD1 (6 bases). This CDR3 is built from 12 residues. V shed 6 bases and J shed 13 bases, with 15 bases lying between them. CDR3: CASSKRGLALFF. As DNA, the CDR3 is TGTGCCAGCAGCAAGAGGGGGTTGGCGCTGTTTTTT.

This sequence joins TRBV7-8 and TRBJ2-7; 7 bases match TRBD1. The germline V gene has CDR1 SGHVS and CDR2 FQNEAQ. CDR3 length: 14 residues. With V trimmed by 3 bases and J by 2 bases, 4 bases remained unmatched. The CDR3 region is CASSFGTVPYEQYF. In DNA form, the CDR3 reads TGTGCCAGCAGCTTCGGGACAGTCCCCTACGAGCAGTACTTC.

The chain uses TRBV4-1 and TRBJ1-5; a possible D gene is TRBD1 (6 bases). Deletions cut 2 bases from V and 6 bases from J, with 14 bases between. CDR1 is MGHRA and CDR2 is YSYEKL in the germline V gene. The CDR3 is made up of 15 amino acids. The CDR3, as DNA: TGCGCCAGCAGCCAAATCCCCGGGGGGCGTCAGCCCCAGCATTTT. It yields the protein CASSQIPGGRQPQHF.

This clone is a singleton in its sample. This chain uses TRBV28 with TRBJ1-1, with 8 nucleotides matching TRBD1. CDR3 length: 12 residues. Losses at the gene ends were 2 bases for V and 10 bases for J; bases not matched to a gene: 3. Germline CDR1 and CDR2: MDHEN and SYDVKM. Here the CDR3 DNA reads TGTGCCAGCAGTTTAGAGGACAGGGCAGCTTTCTTT. It codes for CASSLEDRAAFF.

The J gene is TRBJ1-1, the V gene TRBV11-2; D gene uncertain. With 1 base removed from V and 10 bases from J, the gap between germline ends came to 16 bases. Looked up from germline, CDR1 is SGHAT and CDR2 is FQNNGV. The length of the CDR3 is 14 residues. The CDR3 reads CASSLGGFALGAFF. CDR3 in DNA: TGTGCCAGCAGCTTAGGAGGTTTTGCCCTCGGAGCTTTCTTT. Filled out from reference TRBV11-2 and TRBJ1-1, the complete variable domain reads EAGVAQSPRYKIIEKRQSVAFWCNPISGHATLYWYQQILGQGPKLLIQFQNNGVVDDSQLPKDRFSAERLKGVDSTLKIQPAKLEDSAVYLCASSLGGFALGAFFGQGTRLTVV.

This chain uses TRBV7-3 with TRBJ2-2; 7 positions agree with TRBD1. With V trimmed by 5 bases and J by 0 bases, 3 bases remained unmatched. This CDR3 contains 15 residues. Germline V gene data show CDR1 as SGHTA and CDR2 as FQGTGA. The DNA of the CDR3 is TGTGCCAGCAGCCCTCAGGGGGCGAACACCGGGGAGCTGTTTTTT. Its translation: CASSPQGANTGELFF.

The chain carries TRBV6-6 and TRBJ1-3; TRBD1 is a possible D gene (5 bases). Germline CDR1 and CDR2: MNHNY and SVGAGI (reference sequence). The germline V and J ends were trimmed by 6 bases and 0 bases, with 12 bases remaining between them. The CDR3 contains 15 residues. The chain's CDR3 is CASSPGGYSGNTIYF. CDR3 DNA sequence: TGTGCCAGCAGCCCGGGGGGGTACTCTGGAAACACCATATATTTT.

The V call is TRBV5-4, the J call TRBJ2-3, with 7 bases that match TRBD2. This CDR3 has 15 amino acids. Trimming took 0 bases from V and 4 from J; bases not matched to a gene: 5. Germline CDR1 reads SGHNT; CDR2 reads YYREEE (reference sequence). CDR3: CASSLGGRASDTQYF. The DNA of the CDR3 is TGTGCCAGCAGCTTGGGAGGGAGGGCCTCAGATACGCAGTATTTT.

The chain uses TRBV28 and TRBJ1-5; D perhaps matches TRBD1 (6 bases). The ends were cut back, 5 bases at V and 0 bases at J, with 20 bases in the middle. Germline values: CDR1 MDHEN, CDR2 SYDVKM. CDR3 size: 18 residues. CDR3 loop: CASSPPRQALISNQPQHF. The DNA of the CDR3 is TGTGCCAGCAGTCCTCCGCGACAGGCCCTTATTAGCAATCAGCCCCAGCATTTT.

This chain uses TRBV29-1 with TRBJ2-7, with TRBD1 identical over 7 bases. Germline loops: CDR1 SQVTM, CDR2 ANQGSEA. V gave up 0 bases and J gave up 0 bases; unmatched junction bases: 5. This CDR3 contains 15 residues. CDR3 nucleotide sequence: TGCAGCGTTGAAGATCGGGACAGTGTCTCCTACGAGCAGTACTTC. This sequence encodes CSVEDRDSVSYEQYF.

The chain couples TRBV29-1 to TRBJ2-3, with D perhaps TRBD2 (5 bases). The CDR3 extends over 13 amino acids. V shed 4 bases and J shed 3 bases, with 11 bases lying between them. The germline CDR1 and CDR2 sequences are SQVTM and ANQGSEA. Here the CDR3 reads CSVARGSTDTQYF. DNA of the CDR3: TGCAGCGTTGCACGCGGGTCTACAGATACGCAGTATTTT.

This chain uses TRBV6-5 with TRBJ2-1; TRBD1 aligns across 7 bases. This CDR3 spans 15 amino acids. Unmatched junction bases numbered 12, after V lost 11 bases and J lost 2 bases. The V gene's germline CDR1 is MNHEY and CDR2 SVGAGI. The CDR3 loop reads CALLAGGRPYNEQFF. CDR3 DNA: TGTGCCTTGTTGGCAGGGGGACGGCCCTACAATGAGCAGTTCTTC.

The CDR3 protein is CASSTGWGNTEAFF. In DNA, the CDR3 is TGTGCCAGCAGTACAGGGTGGGGCAACACTGAAGCTTTCTTT. This chain joins TRBV6-5 and TRBJ1-1; perhaps TRBD1 as D (6 bases). V was trimmed by 5 bases and J by 2 bases, leaving 12 bases between them. Germline lookup yields CDR1 MNHEY and CDR2 SVGAGI. This CDR3 region has 14 residues.

CDR3 sequence (DNA): TGTGCCAGCAGTTTATACCGAGGACTAGCGGGAGGTAATGAGCAGTTCTTC. Translating gives CASSLYRGLAGGNEQFF. This sequence joins TRBV28 and TRBJ2-1; 14 nucleotides line up with TRBD2. CDR3 length: 17 amino acids. Germline V gives CDR1 MDHEN, CDR2 SYDVKM. Trimming removed 1 base from V and 7 bases from J; junction bases left unmatched: 6.

The chain uses TRBV6-6 and TRBJ2-5; D perhaps matches TRBD2 (5 bases). Trimming removed 2 bases from V and 3 bases from J, with 16 bases in between. This CDR3 region has 16 residues. In germline, CDR1 is MNHNY, CDR2 SVGAGI (reference sequence). The CDR3 is CASSYAIGAEKETQYF. The CDR3 bases are TGTGCCAGCAGTTACGCGATAGGAGCGGAGAAAGAGACCCAGTACTTC.

V usage is TRBV30 and J usage is TRBJ1-1; D possibly corresponds to TRBD1 (5 bases). V shed 3 bases and J shed 11 bases, with 13 bases lying between them. The V gene's germline CDR1 is GTSNPN and CDR2 SVGIG (reference sequence). This CDR3 has 11 amino acids. CDR3 sequence reads: CAWSRTSGAFF. The CDR3 DNA sequence: TGTGCCTGGAGCAGAACGTCAGGGGCTTTCTTT.

This sequence joins TRBV15 and TRBJ2-6; 11 bases match TRBD2. CDR3 length: 19 residues. Germline assignment: CDR1 LNHNV and CDR2 YYDKDF (reference sequence). V trimming: 0 bases; J trimming: 2 bases; junction bases outside the gene matches: 6. This CDR3 reads CATSRDRLAGQAGANVLTF. The DNA for the CDR3 is TGTGCCACCAGCAGAGATCGACTAGCGGGACAAGCTGGGGCCAACGTCCTGACTTTC.

The genes are TRBV2 and TRBJ2-1; the D is unclear. Germline V gene sequence: CDR1 SNHLY, CDR2 FYNNEI. The CDR3 length is 11 residues. Trimming removed 6 bases from V and 9 bases from J, with 9 bases in between. The CDR3 protein is CASSLQAEQFF. Here the CDR3 DNA reads TGTGCCAGCAGCCTCCAGGCTGAGCAGTTCTTC.

The rearrangement joins TRBV2 to TRBJ1-5; 7 bases align to TRBD1. J lost 7 bases, V lost 4 bases, and 4 bases had no gene match. The germline V gene has CDR1 SNHLY and CDR2 FYNNEI. The CDR3 has 13 amino acids. CDR3 sequence reads: CASSATGEQPQHF. The CDR3 DNA reads TGTGCCAGCAGTGCCACAGGGGAACAGCCCCAGCATTTT.

The chain carries TRBV6-5 and TRBJ2-1, with 7 bases lining up with TRBD2. With 6 bases clipped from V and 12 bases from J, the junction kept 11 bases outside the gene matches. This CDR3 is 13 amino acids long. Germline CDR1 and CDR2: MNHEY and SVGAGI. This CDR3 is CASRTSARGVQFF. Written as DNA, the CDR3 is TGTGCCAGCAGAACTAGCGCCCGGGGGGTGCAGTTCTTC.

Regarding this clone: At one boundary the junction diverges from the germline segment, which might be a read error. J is TRBJ2-5 and V is TRBV7-7, with D possibly TRBD2 on 5 matching bases. The CDR3 runs to 14 residues. CDR1 and CDR2 from the germline V gene are SSHAT and FNYEAQ (reference sequence). In DNA form, the CDR3 reads TGTGCTAGCAGCCTTCGTCCGGGAAGCGAGACCCAGTACTTC. Encoded protein: CASSLRPGSETQYF. Looking up the rest from reference TRBV7-7 and TRBJ2-5 gives the full variable domain: GAGVSQSPRYKVTKRGQDVTLRCDPISSHATLYWYQQALGQGPEFLTYFNYEAQPDKSGLPSDRFSAERPEGSISTLTIQRTEQRDSAMYRCASSLRPGSETQYFGPGTRLLVL.

CDR3 sequence (DNA): TGTGCCAGCAGCCATAATGAATACAGGGGTTCCTACGAGCAGTACTTC. Translated: CASSHNEYRGSYEQYF. The chain recombines TRBV7-9 with TRBJ2-7, with 7 bases that match TRBD1. This CDR3 region has 16 residues. V shed 5 bases, J shed 1 base, and the junction held 11 bases outside the gene matches. Germline CDR1 SEHNR, CDR2 FQNEAQ (reference sequence).

This clone was detected only a few times. The CDR3 nucleotides are TGTGCCAGCAGCCTCATAGGGGAAGAGACCCAGTACTTC. It encodes CASSLIGEETQYF. The chain has TRBV28 and TRBJ2-5; D may be TRBD1 (5 bases). The CDR3 contains 13 residues. Trimming removed 6 bases from V and 3 bases from J, with 11 bases in between. CDR1 and CDR2 from the germline V gene are MDHEN and SYDVKM.

This rearrangement joins TRBV5-1 to TRBJ1-1, with 7 bases matching TRBD1. CDR1 is SGHRS, CDR2 YFSETQ, per germline. The CDR3 spans 15 residues. Germline trimming cut 4 bases from V and 3 bases from J; bases unmatched to any gene: 9. CDR3 sequence: CASSPLTGRDTEAFF. CDR3 nucleotides: TGCGCCAGCAGCCCGCTGACAGGGCGGGACACTGAAGCTTTCTTT.